A single sample is the source of the 11 T cell receptor beta chains below, sequenced in a study of CD8 T cells in ankylosing spondylitis. Findings of the study overall: For ankylosing spondylitis blood, a TCR beta motif of about 8 highly homologous variants appeared characteristic.

One entry per CDR3 protein results from TCRdb running MiXCR on the 5' RACE reads. The table lists hundreds of thousands of distinct CDR3 sequences, about 12% of them singletons. Their antigens remain unidentified. The sequenced material came from blood, either unsorted or a sorted T cell fraction (not recorded which). The receptors originated from a male donor with ankylosing spondylitis.

V gene TRBV5-1 combines with J gene TRBJ2-1; 8 nucleotides match TRBD2. Trimming took 2 bases from V and 6 from J; bases not matched to a gene: 10. Germline loops: CDR1 SGHRS, CDR2 YFSETQ. The CDR3 has 16 amino acids. The CDR3 protein is CASSLFLSGGGNEQFF. The CDR3 nucleotides read TGCGCCAGCAGCTTATTCTTAAGCGGGGGAGGCAATGAGCAGTTCTTC.

The chain has TRBV9 and TRBJ2-1, with D perhaps assigned TRBD1 or TRBD2 (5 bases each). Trimming left V 0 bases short and J 0 bases short, with 16 bases between. CDR1 and CDR2 from the germline V gene are SGDLS and YYNGEE. There are 18 residues in the CDR3. The CDR3 bases are TGTGCCAGCAGCGTAGAGACGCATGAGGGGAGCTCCTACAATGAGCAGTTCTTC. This codes for CASSVETHEGSSYNEQFF.

In its sample, this clonotype was seen many times. J is TRBJ2-2 and V is TRBV20-1; no definite D call. Germline V gene data show CDR1 as DFQATT and CDR2 as SNEGSKA (reference sequence). V dropped 0 bases and J dropped 1 base, with 12 bases sitting between them. CDR3 length: 16 amino acids. The CDR3 nucleotides read TGCAGTGCTAGAGATTTCCGCAAGGGGAACACCGGGGAGCTGTTTTTT. Translating it yields CSARDFRKGNTGELFF.

This clonotype was recorded a few times. The chain is built from TRBV20-1 and TRBJ2-7; 7 bases are shared with TRBD2. The trim removed 1 base at V and 2 bases at J, leaving 8 bases unmatched. This CDR3 contains 15 residues. Germline V gene lookup returns CDR1 DFQATT and CDR2 SNEGSKA (reference sequence). CDR3 sequence (DNA): TGCAGTGCTAGAGGAGTCCGCGGGAGACCCTACGAGCAGTACTTC. This codes for CSARGVRGRPYEQYF.

The table lists this clonotype with a few counts. The DNA of the CDR3 is TGTGCCAGCAGCCCCTCAGGGTTCTACACTGAAGCTTTCTTT. It codes for CASSPSGFYTEAFF. The chain links TRBV7-9 to TRBJ1-1, with a weak D call TRBD1 (5 bases). The length of the CDR3 is 14 residues. Between the trimmed V and J ends, which lost 5 bases and 3 bases, there was a span of 13 bases. Looked up from germline, CDR1 is SEHNR and CDR2 is FQNEAQ (reference sequence). Variable domain in full (rest from reference TRBV7-9 and TRBJ1-1): DTGVSQNPRHKITKRGQNVTFRCDPISEHNRLYWYRQTLGQGPEFLTYFQNEAQLEKSRLLSDRFSAERPKGSFSTLEIQRTEQGDSAMYLCASSPSGFYTEAFFGQGTRLTVV.

V and J are TRBV20-1 and TRBJ2-1, with 11 bases identical to TRBD2. This CDR3 comprises 13 residues. Germline CDR1 DFQATT, CDR2 SNEGSKA (reference sequence). The chain's CDR3 is CGLAGGPVNEQFF. The DNA of the CDR3 is TGCGGGTTAGCGGGGGGGCCGGTCAATGAGCAGTTCTTC.

This clonotype has ten or more counts. The CDR3 DNA follows: TGTGCCAGCAGTTTTGGTGATTCACCCCTCCACTTT. It specifies CASSFGDSPLHF. This rearrangement joins TRBV12-3 or TRBV12-4 to TRBJ1-6; D unclear. This CDR3 region has 12 residues. V was pared by 3 bases and J by 8 bases, with 5 bases between.

The chain joins TRBV6-2 or TRBV6-3 to TRBJ1-2, with D uncertain. V lost 8 bases and J lost 3, with 22 bases in between. Germline-derived CDR1 and CDR2 are MNHEY and SVGEGT. This CDR3 comprises 16 residues. The CDR3: CASRAMRGDGDYGYTF. Written as DNA, the CDR3 is TGTGCCAGCCGCGCTATGAGAGGCGACGGGGACTATGGCTACACCTTC.

This clonotype was counted a few times. The chain uses TRBV7-3 and TRBJ1-2; D remains ambiguous. V was shortened by 5 bases and J by 2 bases, with 9 bases between the two germline ends. The CDR3 has 13 residues. Looked up from germline, CDR1 is SGHTA and CDR2 is FQGTGA. As DNA, the CDR3 is TGTGCCAGCAGCCAGGACGGAAACTATGGCTACACCTTC. Translated, it gives CASSQDGNYGYTF. The full variable domain, rest sourced from reference TRBV7-3 and TRBJ1-2, is GAGVSQTPSNKVTEKGKYVELRCDPISGHTALYWYRQSLGQGPEFLIYFQGTGAADDSGLPNDRFFAVRPEGSVSTLKIQRTERGDSAVYLCASSQDGNYGYTFGSGTRLTVV.

Comment on this clonotype: A much larger clone lies one base from this, so it may be a read error. The V gene is TRBV29-1, the J gene TRBJ1-2, with a weak D call TRBD1 (5 bases). The CDR3 extends over 11 amino acids. Germline CDR1 is SQVTM and CDR2 is ANQGSEA. This CDR3 reads CIVEGVRGYTF. In DNA, the CDR3 is TGCATCGTTGAAGGGGTACGGGGCTACACCTTC. Based on the CDR3 plus reference TRBV29-1 and TRBJ1-2, the full variable domain is SAVISQKPSRDICQRGTSLTIQCQVDSQVTMMFWYRQQPGQSLTLIATANQGSEATYESGFVIDKFPISRPNLTFSTLTVSNMSPEDSSIYLCIVEGVRGYTFGSGTRLTVV.

The chain has TRBV29-1 and TRBJ1-1, with 7 bases matching TRBD1. Germline CDR1 is SQVTM and CDR2 is ANQGSEA. Trimming took 4 bases from V and 8 from J; bases not matched to a gene: 4. The length of the CDR3 is 11 residues. The CDR3 region is CSVGLRGEAFF. In DNA form, the CDR3 reads TGCAGCGTTGGACTCAGGGGGGAAGCTTTCTTT.